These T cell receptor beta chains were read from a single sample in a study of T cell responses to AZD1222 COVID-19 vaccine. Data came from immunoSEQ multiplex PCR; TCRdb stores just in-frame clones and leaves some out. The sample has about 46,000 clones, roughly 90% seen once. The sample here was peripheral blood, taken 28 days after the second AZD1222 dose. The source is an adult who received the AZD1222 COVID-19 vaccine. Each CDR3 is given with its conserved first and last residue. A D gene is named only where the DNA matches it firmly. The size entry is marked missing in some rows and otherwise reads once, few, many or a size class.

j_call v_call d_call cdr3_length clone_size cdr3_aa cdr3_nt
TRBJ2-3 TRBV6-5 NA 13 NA CASSTLGRDTQYF TGTGCCAGCAGTACGTTGGGGCGAGATACGCAGTATTTT
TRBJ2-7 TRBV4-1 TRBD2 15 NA CASSRGTSGRFEQYF TGCGCCAGCAGCCGGGGGACTAGCGGGAGGTTCGAGCAGTACTTC
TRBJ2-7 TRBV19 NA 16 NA CASSVILRDGLYEQYF TGTGCCAGTAGTGTTATACTCCGGGACGGTCTTTACGAGCAGTACTTC
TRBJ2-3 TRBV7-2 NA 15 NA CASSLVARSTDTQYF TGTGCCAGCAGCTTAGTCGCCCGGTCCACAGATACGCAGTATTTT
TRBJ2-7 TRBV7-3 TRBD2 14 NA CASALAGTSYEQYF TGTGCCAGCGCCCTAGCGGGGACCTCCTACGAGCAGTACTTC
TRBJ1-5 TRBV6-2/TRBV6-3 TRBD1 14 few CASSWGQGGQPQHF TGTGCCAGCAGCTGGGGACAGGGGGGACAGCCCCAGCATTTT
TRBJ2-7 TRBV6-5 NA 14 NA CASSFGRTLHEQYF TGTGCCAGCAGTTTCGGCAGGACTCTGCACGAGCAGTACTTC
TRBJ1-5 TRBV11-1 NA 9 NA CAGTGPTLF TGTGCCGGAACAGGGCCAACCCTTTTT
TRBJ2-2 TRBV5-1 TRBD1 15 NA CASSLGQGATGELFF TGCGCCAGCAGCTTGGGACAGGGGGCCACCGGGGAGCTGTTTTTT
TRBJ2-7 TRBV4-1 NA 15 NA CASALQAGNSYEQYF TGCGCCAGCGCCCTCCAGGCAGGGAACTCCTACGAGCAGTACTTC
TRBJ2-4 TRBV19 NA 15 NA CASSIGGTGKNIQYF TGTGCCAGTAGTATAGGTGGGACGGGGAAAAACATTCAGTACTTC
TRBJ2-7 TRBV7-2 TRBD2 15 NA CASSRTSGRIYEQYF TGTGCCAGCAGCCGGACTAGCGGGCGTATCTACGAGCAGTACTTC
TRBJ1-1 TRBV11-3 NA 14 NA CASSSGQRNTEAFF TGTGCCAGCAGCTCAGGACAGAGGAACACTGAAGCTTTCTTT
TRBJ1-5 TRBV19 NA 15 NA CASSIVYGVNQPQHF TGTGCCAGTAGTATCGTGTACGGGGTTAATCAGCCCCAGCATTTT
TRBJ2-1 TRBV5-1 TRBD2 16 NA CASSSGLAGLFDEQFF TGCGCCAGCAGCTCGGGACTAGCGGGATTGTTCGATGAGCAGTTCTTC